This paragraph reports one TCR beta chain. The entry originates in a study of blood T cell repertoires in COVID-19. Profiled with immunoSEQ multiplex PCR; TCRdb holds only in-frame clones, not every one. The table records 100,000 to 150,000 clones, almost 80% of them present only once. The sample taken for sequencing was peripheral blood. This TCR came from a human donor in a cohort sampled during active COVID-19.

The CDR3 sequence: CASSLGTSGLYEQYF. CDR3 nucleotides: TGTGCCAGCAGCTTAGGGACTAGCGGACTCTACGAGCAGTACTTC. The chain employs TRBV9 and TRBJ2-7; 11 bases line up with TRBD2. CDR3 length: 15 amino acids. Losses at the gene ends were 4 bases for V and 3 bases for J; bases not matched to a gene: 6. Germline V gives CDR1 SGDLS, CDR2 YYNGEE.